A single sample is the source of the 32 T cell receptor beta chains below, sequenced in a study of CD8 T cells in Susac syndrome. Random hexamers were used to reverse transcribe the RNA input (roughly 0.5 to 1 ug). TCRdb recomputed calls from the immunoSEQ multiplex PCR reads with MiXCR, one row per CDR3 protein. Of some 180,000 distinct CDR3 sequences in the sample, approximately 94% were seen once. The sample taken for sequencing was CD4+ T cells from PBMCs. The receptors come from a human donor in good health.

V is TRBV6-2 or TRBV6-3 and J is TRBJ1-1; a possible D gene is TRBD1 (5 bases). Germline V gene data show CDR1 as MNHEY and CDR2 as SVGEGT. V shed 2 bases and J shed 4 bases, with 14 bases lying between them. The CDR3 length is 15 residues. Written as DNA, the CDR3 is TGTGCCAGCAGTTACGCTGGACGGGGGGGCACTGAAGCTTTCTTT. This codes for CASSYAGRGGTEAFF.

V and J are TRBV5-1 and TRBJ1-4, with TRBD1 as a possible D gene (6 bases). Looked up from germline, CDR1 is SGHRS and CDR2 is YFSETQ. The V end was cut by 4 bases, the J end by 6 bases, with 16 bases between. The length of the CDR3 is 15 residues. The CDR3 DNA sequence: TGCGCCAGCAGCCCCAGCGGGGGCCGGGATGAAAAACTGTTTTTT. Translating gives CASSPSGGRDEKLFF.

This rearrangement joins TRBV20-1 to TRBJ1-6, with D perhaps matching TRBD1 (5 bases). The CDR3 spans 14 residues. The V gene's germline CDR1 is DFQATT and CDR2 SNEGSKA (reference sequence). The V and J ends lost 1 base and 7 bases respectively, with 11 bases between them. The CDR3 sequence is CSARVRWGNSPLHF. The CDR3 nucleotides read TGCAGTGCTAGAGTGAGGTGGGGGAATTCACCCCTCCACTTT.

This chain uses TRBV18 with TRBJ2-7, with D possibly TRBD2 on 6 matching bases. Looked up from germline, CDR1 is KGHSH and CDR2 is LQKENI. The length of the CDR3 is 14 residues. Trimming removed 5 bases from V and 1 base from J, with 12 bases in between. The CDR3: CASSFGTSSYEQYV. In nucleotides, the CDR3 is TGTGCCAGCTCATTTGGGACTTCATCCTACGAGCAGTACGTC.

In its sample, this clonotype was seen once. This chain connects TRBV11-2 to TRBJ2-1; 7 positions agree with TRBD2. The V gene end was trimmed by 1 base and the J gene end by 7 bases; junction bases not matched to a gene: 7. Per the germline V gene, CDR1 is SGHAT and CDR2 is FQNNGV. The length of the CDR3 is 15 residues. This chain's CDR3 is CASSLVGLRINEQFF. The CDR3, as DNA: TGTGCCAGCAGCTTAGTGGGACTACGCATTAATGAGCAGTTCTTC.

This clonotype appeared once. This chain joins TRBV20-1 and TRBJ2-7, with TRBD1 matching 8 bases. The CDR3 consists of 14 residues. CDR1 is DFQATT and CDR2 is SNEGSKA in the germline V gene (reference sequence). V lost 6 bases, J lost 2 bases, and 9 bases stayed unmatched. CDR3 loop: CSANRDRMAYEQYF. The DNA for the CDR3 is TGCAGTGCCAACCGGGACAGGATGGCCTACGAGCAGTACTTC.

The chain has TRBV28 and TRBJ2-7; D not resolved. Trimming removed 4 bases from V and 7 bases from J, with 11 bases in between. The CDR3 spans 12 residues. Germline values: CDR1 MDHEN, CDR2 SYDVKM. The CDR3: CASSSPRLEQYV. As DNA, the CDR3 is TGTGCCAGCAGTTCCCCTCGCCTTGAGCAGTACGTC.

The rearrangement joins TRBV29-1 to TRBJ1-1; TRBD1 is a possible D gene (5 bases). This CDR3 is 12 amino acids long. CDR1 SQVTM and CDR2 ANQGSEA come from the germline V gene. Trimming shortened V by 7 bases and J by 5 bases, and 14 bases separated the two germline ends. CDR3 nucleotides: TGCAGCGGATCAAATCAGGGTACTGAAGCTTTCTTT. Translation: CSGSNQGTEAFF. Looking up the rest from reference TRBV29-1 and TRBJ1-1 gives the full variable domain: SAVISQKPSRDICQRGTSLTIQCQVDSQVTMMFWYRQQPGQSLTLIATANQGSEATYESGFVIDKFPISRPNLTFSTLTVSNMSPEDSSIYLCSGSNQGTEAFFGQGTRLTVV.

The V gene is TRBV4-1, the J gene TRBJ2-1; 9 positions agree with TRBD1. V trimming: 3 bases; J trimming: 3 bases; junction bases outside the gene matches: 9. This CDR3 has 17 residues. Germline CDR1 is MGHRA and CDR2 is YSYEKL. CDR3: CASSQVTGTGSYNEQFF. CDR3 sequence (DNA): TGCGCCAGCAGCCAGGTCACTGGGACAGGGAGCTACAATGAGCAGTTCTTC.

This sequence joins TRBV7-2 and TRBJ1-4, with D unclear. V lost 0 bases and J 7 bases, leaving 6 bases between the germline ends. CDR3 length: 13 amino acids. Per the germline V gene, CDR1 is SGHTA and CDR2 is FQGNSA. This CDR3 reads CASSLAFGEKLFF. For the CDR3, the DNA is TGTGCCAGCAGCTTAGCTTTTGGTGAAAAACTGTTTTTT.

CDR3 in DNA: TGTGCCAGCAGGCAAGCAGGGGGCAGGACCGGGGAGCTGTTTTTT. This sequence encodes CASRQAGGRTGELFF. This rearrangement joins TRBV28 to TRBJ2-2; 8 nucleotides align to TRBD1. Germline V gene sequence: CDR1 MDHEN, CDR2 SYDVKM. J lost 5 bases, V lost 6 bases, and 8 bases had no gene match. The CDR3 spans 15 residues.

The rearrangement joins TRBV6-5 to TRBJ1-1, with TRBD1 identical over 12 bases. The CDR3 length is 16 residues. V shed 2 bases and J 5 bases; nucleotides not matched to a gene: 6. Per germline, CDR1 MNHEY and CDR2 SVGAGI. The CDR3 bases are TGTGCCAGCAGTTACCGGGACAGGGGGCGAGGGACTGAAGCTTTCTTT. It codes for CASSYRDRGRGTEAFF.

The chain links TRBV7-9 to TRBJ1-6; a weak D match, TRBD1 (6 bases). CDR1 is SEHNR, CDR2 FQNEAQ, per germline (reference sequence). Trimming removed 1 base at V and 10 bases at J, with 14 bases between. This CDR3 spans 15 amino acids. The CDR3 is CASSLESRGGSPLHF. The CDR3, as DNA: TGTGCCAGCAGCTTAGAATCCAGGGGTGGGTCACCCCTCCACTTT.

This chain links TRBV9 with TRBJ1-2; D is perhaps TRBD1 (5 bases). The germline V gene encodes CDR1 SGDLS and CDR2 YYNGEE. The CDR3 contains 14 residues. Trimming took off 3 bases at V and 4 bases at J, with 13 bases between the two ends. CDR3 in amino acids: CASSATDISYGYTF. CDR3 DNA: TGTGCCAGCAGCGCGACAGATATTTCCTATGGCTACACCTTC. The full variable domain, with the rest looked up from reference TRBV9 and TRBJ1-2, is DSGVTQTPKHLITATGQRVTLRCSPRSGDLSVYWYQQSLDQGLQFLIQYYNGEERAKGNILERFSAQQFPDLHSELNLSSLELGDSALYFCASSATDISYGYTFGSGTRLTVV.

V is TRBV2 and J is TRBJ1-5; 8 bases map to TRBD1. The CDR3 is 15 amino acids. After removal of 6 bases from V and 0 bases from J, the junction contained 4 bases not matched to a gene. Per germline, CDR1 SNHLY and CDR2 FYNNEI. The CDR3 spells CASRLGQASNQPQHF. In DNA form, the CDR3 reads TGTGCCAGCAGGTTGGGACAGGCTAGCAATCAGCCCCAGCATTTT.

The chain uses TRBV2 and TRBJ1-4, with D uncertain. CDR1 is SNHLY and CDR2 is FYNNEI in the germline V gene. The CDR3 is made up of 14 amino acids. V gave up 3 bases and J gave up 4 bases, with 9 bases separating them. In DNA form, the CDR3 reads TGTGCCAGCAGTGAGGGCTCCTATAATGAAAAACTGTTTTTT. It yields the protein CASSEGSYNEKLFF.

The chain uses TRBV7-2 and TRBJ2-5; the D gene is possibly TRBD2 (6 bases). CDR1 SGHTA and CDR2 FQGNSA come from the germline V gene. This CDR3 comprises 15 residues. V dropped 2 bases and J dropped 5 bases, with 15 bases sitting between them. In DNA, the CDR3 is TGTGCCAGCAGCTTAATGGCGATCCGGGGGGAGACCCAGTACTTC. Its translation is CASSLMAIRGETQYF.

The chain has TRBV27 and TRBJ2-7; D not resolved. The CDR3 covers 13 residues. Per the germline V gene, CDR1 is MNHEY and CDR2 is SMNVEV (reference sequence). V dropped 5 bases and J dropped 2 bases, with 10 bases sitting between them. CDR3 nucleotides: TGTGCCAGCAGTCCGGACCGCGCCTACGAGCAGTACTTC. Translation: CASSPDRAYEQYF.

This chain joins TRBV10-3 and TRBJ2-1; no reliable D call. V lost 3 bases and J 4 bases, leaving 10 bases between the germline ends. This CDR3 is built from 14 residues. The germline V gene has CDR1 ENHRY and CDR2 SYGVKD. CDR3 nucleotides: TGTGCCATCAGTGAAAGCGCGTCATACAATGAGCAGTTCTTC. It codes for CAISESASYNEQFF.

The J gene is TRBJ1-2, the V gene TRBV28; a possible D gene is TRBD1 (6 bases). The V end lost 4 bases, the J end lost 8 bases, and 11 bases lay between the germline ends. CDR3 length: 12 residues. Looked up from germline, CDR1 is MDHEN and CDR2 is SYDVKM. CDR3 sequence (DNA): TGTGCCAGCAGTTGGGGGGCTTTGGGCTACACCTTC. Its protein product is CASSWGALGYTF.

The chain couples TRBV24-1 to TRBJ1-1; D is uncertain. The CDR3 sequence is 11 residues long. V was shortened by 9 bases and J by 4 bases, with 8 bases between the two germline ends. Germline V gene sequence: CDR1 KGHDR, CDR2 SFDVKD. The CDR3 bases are TGTGCCACCCAGTTGGGCACTGAAGCTTTCTTT. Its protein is CATQLGTEAFF.

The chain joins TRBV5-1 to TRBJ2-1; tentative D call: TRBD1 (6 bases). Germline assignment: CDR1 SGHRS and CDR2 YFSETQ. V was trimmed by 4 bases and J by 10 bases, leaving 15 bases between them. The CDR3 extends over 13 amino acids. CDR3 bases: TGCGCCAGCAGCGCCGTTACAGGGAACGAGCAGTTCTTC. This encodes CASSAVTGNEQFF.

DNA for the CDR3: TGTGCCAGCAGCTCGGGGGGGCGGAGAGATACGCAGTATTTT. It encodes CASSSGGRRDTQYF. This chain uses TRBV7-2 with TRBJ2-3; 8 bases fit TRBD2. CDR1 and CDR2 (germline): SGHTA, FQGNSA. This CDR3 comprises 14 residues. V shed 4 bases and J 5 bases; nucleotides not matched to a gene: 5. Together with reference TRBV7-2 and TRBJ2-3, the CDR3 gives the full variable domain: GAGVSQSPSNKVTEKGKDVELRCDPISGHTALYWYRQSLGQGLEFLIYFQGNSAPDKSGLPSDRFSAERTGGSVSTLTIQRTQQEDSAVYLCASSSGGRRDTQYFGPGTRLTVL.

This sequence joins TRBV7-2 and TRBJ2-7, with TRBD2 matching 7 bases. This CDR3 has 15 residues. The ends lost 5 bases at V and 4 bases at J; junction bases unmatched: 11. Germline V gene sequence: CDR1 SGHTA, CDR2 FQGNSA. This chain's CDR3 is CASSPQTSSGYEQYF. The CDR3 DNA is TGTGCCAGCAGCCCCCAGACTAGCTCTGGTTACGAGCAGTACTTC. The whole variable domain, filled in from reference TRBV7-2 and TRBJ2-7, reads GAGVSQSPSNKVTEKGKDVELRCDPISGHTALYWYRQSLGQGLEFLIYFQGNSAPDKSGLPSDRFSAERTGGSVSTLTIQRTQQEDSAVYLCASSPQTSSGYEQYFGPGTRLTVT.

CDR3 in amino acids: CSVELPSTRETQYF. The CDR3 DNA reads TGCAGCGTTGAACTGCCGAGTACCCGGGAGACCCAGTACTTC. J is TRBJ2-5 and V is TRBV29-1, with D unresolved. CDR3 length equals 14 residues. Between the trimmed V and J ends, which lost 2 bases and 5 bases, there was a span of 15 bases. Germline V gene data show CDR1 as SQVTM and CDR2 as ANQGSEA.

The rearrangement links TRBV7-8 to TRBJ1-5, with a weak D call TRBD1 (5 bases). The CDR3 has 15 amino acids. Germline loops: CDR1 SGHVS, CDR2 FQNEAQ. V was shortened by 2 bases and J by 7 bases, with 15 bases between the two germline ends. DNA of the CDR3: TGTGCCAGCAGCTTATCCGGGATCCGGGGGCAGCCCCAGCATTTT. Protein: CASSLSGIRGQPQHF. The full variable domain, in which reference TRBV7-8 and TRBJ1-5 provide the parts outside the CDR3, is GAGVSQSPRYKVAKRGQDVALRCDPISGHVSLFWYQQALGQGPEFLTYFQNEAQLDKSGLPSDRFFAERPEGSVSTLKIQRTQQEDSAVYLCASSLSGIRGQPQHFGDGTRLSIL.

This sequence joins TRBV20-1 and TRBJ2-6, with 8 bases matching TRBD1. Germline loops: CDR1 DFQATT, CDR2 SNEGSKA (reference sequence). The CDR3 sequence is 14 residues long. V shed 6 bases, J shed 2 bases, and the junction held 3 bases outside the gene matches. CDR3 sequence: CSAIQGAGANVLTF. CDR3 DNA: TGCAGTGCCATACAGGGGGCTGGGGCCAACGTCCTGACTTTC.

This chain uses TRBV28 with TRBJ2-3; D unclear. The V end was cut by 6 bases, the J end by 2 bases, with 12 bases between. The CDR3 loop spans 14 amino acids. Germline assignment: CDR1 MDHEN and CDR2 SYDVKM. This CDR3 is CASRGWIITDTQYF. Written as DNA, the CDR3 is TGTGCCAGCAGGGGGTGGATAATCACAGATACGCAGTATTTT. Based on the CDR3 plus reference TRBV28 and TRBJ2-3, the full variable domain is DVKVTQSSRYLVKRTGEKVFLECVQDMDHENMFWYRQDPGLGLRLIYFSYDVKMKEKGDIPEGYSVSREKKERFSLILESASTNQTSMYLCASRGWIITDTQYFGPGTRLTVL.

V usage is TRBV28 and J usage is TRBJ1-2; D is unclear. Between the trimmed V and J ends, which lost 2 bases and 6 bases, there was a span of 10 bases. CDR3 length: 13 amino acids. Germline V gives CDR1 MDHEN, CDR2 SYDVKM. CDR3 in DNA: TGTGCCAGCAGTTTACGGGAGAGGGATGGCTACACCTTC. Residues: CASSLRERDGYTF.

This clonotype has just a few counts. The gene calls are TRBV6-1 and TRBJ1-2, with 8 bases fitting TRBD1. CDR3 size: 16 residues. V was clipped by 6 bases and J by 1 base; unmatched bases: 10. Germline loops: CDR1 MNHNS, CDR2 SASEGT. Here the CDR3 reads CASRRNRDRLNYGYTF. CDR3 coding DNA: TGTGCCAGCAGGAGAAACCGGGACAGGCTTAACTATGGCTACACCTTC.

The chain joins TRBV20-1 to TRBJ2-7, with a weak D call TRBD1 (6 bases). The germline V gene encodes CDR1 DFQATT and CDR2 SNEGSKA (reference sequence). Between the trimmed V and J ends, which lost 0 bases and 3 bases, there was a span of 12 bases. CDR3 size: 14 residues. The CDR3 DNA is TGCAGTGCTAGAGATACGGGCAGGGGCTACGAGCAGTACTTC. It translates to CSARDTGRGYEQYF.

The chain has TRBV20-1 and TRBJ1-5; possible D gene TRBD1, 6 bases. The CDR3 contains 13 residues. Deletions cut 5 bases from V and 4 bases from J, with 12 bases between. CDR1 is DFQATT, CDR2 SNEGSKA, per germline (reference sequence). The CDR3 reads CSAEGGPNQPQHF. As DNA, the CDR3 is TGCAGTGCTGAAGGGGGGCCGAATCAGCCCCAGCATTTT.